Listed below are T cell receptor beta chains from one sample, sequenced in a study of blood T cell repertoires in COVID-19. Generated by immunoSEQ multiplex PCR, the TCRdb table keeps only in-frame clones and is missing some. The table shows roughly 200,000 clones, with 82% occurring only once. The sample taken for sequencing was PBMCs or T cells enriched from blood (not recorded which). These receptors were collected from an older woman with acute COVID-19. Both conserved end residues are part of each CDR3. A D gene is named only where the DNA matches it firmly. Clone size is given for some rows only: seen once, a few or many times, or a class if the clone is expanded.

V	size	D	J	CDR3	DNA
TRBV7-2	few	-	TRBJ1-4	CASSSGAGLEKLFF	TGTGCCAGCAGTTCGGGAGCAGGTCTCGAAAAACTGTTTTTT
TRBV30	-	TRBD1	TRBJ1-2	CAWIRQGGGYTF	TGTGCCTGGATTCGACAGGGGGGCGGCTACACCTTC
TRBV11-3	-	TRBD1	TRBJ1-5	CASSPIRDRGSCWSNQPQHF	TGTGCCAGCAGCCCCATTAGGGACAGGGGGAGTTGTTGGAGCAATCAGCCCCAGCATTTT
TRBV5-6	few	-	TRBJ1-5	CASSLGVGQPQHF	TGTGCCAGCAGCTTAGGAGTGGGTCAGCCCCAGCATTTT
TRBV28	-	-	TRBJ2-3	CASSSTRITDTQYF	TGTGCCAGCAGTTCGACCAGGATCACAGATACGCAGTATTTT
TRBV5-6	-	-	TRBJ1-2	CASSLDTAHLNYGYTF	TGTGCCAGCAGCTTGGATACAGCACACCTGAACTATGGCTACACCTTC
TRBV5-1	-	TRBD1	TRBJ2-5	CASSPDRGRETQYF	TGCGCCAGCAGCCCGGACAGGGGTAGGGAGACCCAGTACTTC
TRBV2	-	TRBD1	TRBJ1-1	CASSVTGTGGTEAFF	TGTGCCAGCAGTGTCACCGGGACAGGGGGCACTGAAGCTTTCTTT
TRBV12-3/TRBV12-4	-	-	TRBJ2-4	CASTSTLNIQYF	TGTGCCAGCACCTCGACTTTAAACATTCAGTACTTC
TRBV30	-	-	TRBJ1-6	CAWSPQGNSPLHF	TGTGCCTGGAGTCCTCAGGGTAATTCACCCCTCCACTTT
TRBV28	-	-	TRBJ1-5	CASSPRPRNQPQHF	TGTGCCAGCAGCCCCCGACCGAGGAATCAGCCCCAGCATTTT
TRBV28	-	-	TRBJ1-2	CASRAGNFNYGYTF	TGTGCCAGCAGGGCCGGGAATTTTAACTATGGCTACACCTTC
TRBV7-6	-	-	TRBJ2-3	CASSRRDGSTDTQYF	TGTGCCAGCAGCCGGAGGGATGGTAGCACAGATACGCAGTATTTT
TRBV24-1	-	TRBD2	TRBJ2-2	CATSDPGTSGRISGELFF	TGTGCCACCAGTGATCCCGGGACTAGCGGGAGAATTTCCGGGGAGCTGTTTTTT
TRBV30	-	TRBD2	TRBJ2-5	CAWSAKGLVKETQYF	TGTGCCTGGAGTGCGAAGGGACTAGTAAAAGAGACCCAGTACTTC
TRBV30	-	TRBD1	TRBJ1-1	CAWSRGLGTEAFF	TGTGCCTGGAGTAGGGGGCTGGGGACTGAAGCTTTCTTT
TRBV7-8	-	-	TRBJ1-2	CASSSGPGYYGYTF	TGTGCCAGCAGCTCCGGACCGGGATACTATGGCTACACCTTC
TRBV5-1	-	-	TRBJ2-5	CASSLGGTGNLQETQYF	TGCGCCAGCAGCTTGGGAGGTACGGGGAACTTACAAGAGACCCAGTACTTC
TRBV9	-	-	TRBJ2-3	CASSPRGTSGGDTQYF	TGTGCCAGCAGCCCGCGAGGGACGTCAGGGGGGGATACGCAGTATTTT
TRBV7-2	-	TRBD2	TRBJ2-1	CASSTLAGGADEQFF	TGTGCCAGCAGCACACTAGCGGGGGGTGCCGATGAGCAGTTCTTC
TRBV4-3	-	TRBD2	TRBJ2-5	CASSQDGLKGTSWETQYF	TGCGCCAGCAGCCAAGATGGATTAAAGGGGACTAGCTGGGAGACCCAGTACTTC
TRBV18	-	-	TRBJ1-2	CASSKGRGAMDYGYTF	TGTGCCAGCTCAAAAGGACGGGGGGCCATGGACTATGGCTACACCTTC
TRBV7-9	many	-	TRBJ1-3	CASSPGVGNTIYF	TGTGCCAGCAGCCCAGGGGTTGGAAACACCATATATTTT
TRBV10-3	-	TRBD1	TRBJ2-3	CAIRQGPTDTQYF	TGTGCCATTAGACAGGGACCCACAGATACGCAGTATTTT
TRBV9	-	-	TRBJ1-2	CASSEGVSLNYGYTF	TGTGCCAGCAGCGAGGGGGTCTCATTAAACTATGGCTACACCTTC
TRBV3-1/TRBV3-2	few	-	TRBJ2-3	CASTYLDTQYF	TGTGCCAGCACATACTTGGATACGCAGTATTTT
TRBV4-3	-	-	TRBJ1-2	CASSQGQRQYYGYTF	TGCGCCAGCAGCCAAGGCCAGCGGCAGTACTATGGCTACACCTTC
TRBV3-1/TRBV3-2	-	TRBD2	TRBJ2-3	CASSSGLAGAGGQYF	TGTGCCAGCAGCTCGGGACTAGCGGGGGCAGGCGGGCAGTATTTT
TRBV10-2	-	TRBD2	TRBJ2-1	CASSESASGSYNEQFF	TGCGCCAGCAGTGAGTCGGCTAGCGGTAGTTACAATGAGCAGTTCTTC
TRBV18	once	-	TRBJ1-5	CASSPVAVSNQPQHF	TGTGCCAGCTCACCAGTCGCAGTCAGTAATCAGCCCCAGCATTTT
TRBV19	few	TRBD1	TRBJ1-2	CASSPKGGQAYSNYGYTF	TGTGCCAGTAGTCCCAAAGGGGGACAGGCCTACTCAAACTATGGCTACACCTTC
TRBV6-2/TRBV6-3	-	-	TRBJ1-5	CASSLHPQPQHF	TGTGCCAGCAGTTTACATCCTCAGCCCCAGCATTTT
TRBV19	-	-	TRBJ1-4	CATMGGLHEKLFF	TGTGCCACGATGGGGGGTCTGCATGAAAAACTGTTTTTT
TRBV10-3	-	TRBD1	TRBJ1-2	CAISDGTGVNYGYTF	TGTGCCATCAGTGACGGGACAGGGGTAAACTATGGCTACACCTTC
TRBV4-3	-	TRBD1	TRBJ1-2	CASSRLPGQANTF	TGCGCCAGCAGCCGGCTACCGGGACAGGCCAACACCTTC
TRBV6-5	few	TRBD1	TRBJ2-3	CASRPPGQSIYF	TGTGCCAGCAGACCCCCGGGACAGTCCATTTATTTT
TRBV7-2	-	-	TRBJ2-1	CASRGGQSTYEQFF	TGTGCCAGCAGGGGGGGACAGTCTACATATGAGCAGTTCTTC
TRBV28	once	-	TRBJ1-6	CASSLQRIIMKSPLHF	TGTGCCAGCAGTTTACAGCGAATCATCATGAAATCACCCCTCCACTTT
TRBV18	-	-	TRBJ1-1	CASGAGGNTEAFF	TGTGCCAGCGGTGCGGGGGGGAACACTGAAGCTTTCTTT
TRBV29-1	-	TRBD2	TRBJ2-3	CSGLGTSGGADTQYF	TGCAGCGGACTCGGGACTAGCGGGGGGGCTGATACGCAGTATTTT
TRBV29-1	-	-	TRBJ1-2	CSVVGGANYGYTF	TGCAGCGTTGTCGGTGGGGCGAACTATGGCTACACCTTC
TRBV5-1	many	-	TRBJ1-1	CASSLTGDREAFF	TGCGCCAGCAGCTTGACCGGAGACAGGGAAGCTTTCTTT
TRBV7-6	-	-	TRBJ2-3	CASSSWLDRTDTQYF	TGTGCCAGCAGCTCTTGGCTAGATCGCACAGATACGCAGTATTTT
TRBV30	-	TRBD2	TRBJ2-1	CAWSLAGGYNEQFF	TGTGCCTGGAGTTTGGCGGGGGGGTACAATGAGCAGTTCTTC
TRBV19	-	-	TRBJ2-3	CASSISVQTDTQYF	TGTGCCAGTAGTATATCAGTTCAGACAGATACGCAGTATTTT
TRBV14	once	-	TRBJ1-3	CASRPGSGAGNTIYF	TGTGCCAGCAGGCCCGGGTCGGGGGCTGGAAACACCATATATTTT
TRBV30	-	-	TRBJ1-2	CAWSKQGVGYGYTF	TGTGCCTGGAGCAAGCAGGGTGTTGGCTATGGCTACACCTTC
TRBV19	-	TRBD1	TRBJ2-4	CASKNRGGARDIQYF	TGTGCCAGTAAAAACAGAGGGGGCGCTAGGGACATTCAGTACTTC
TRBV7-2	once	-	TRBJ2-3	CASSYRVSFGDTQYF	TGTGCCAGCAGCTACAGGGTTTCATTCGGGGATACGCAGTATTTT
TRBV12-3/TRBV12-4	many	-	TRBJ1-5	CASSPTGGQPQHF	TGTGCCAGCAGTCCGACGGGGGGTCAGCCCCAGCATTTT
TRBV6-2/TRBV6-3	-	TRBD1	TRBJ1-4	CASSGQVGGELFF	TGTGCCAGCAGTGGACAGGTCGGTGGAGAACTGTTTTTT
TRBV11-3	-	-	TRBJ1-1	CASSLDSTNTEAFF	TGTGCCAGCAGTTTGGACAGCACGAACACTGAAGCTTTCTTT
TRBV28	-	-	TRBJ1-1	CASSLLTEREAFF	TGTGCCAGCAGTTTATTGACGGAGCGCGAAGCTTTCTTT
TRBV7-2	-	TRBD1	TRBJ1-5	CASSLDLRDRLSNQPQHF	TGTGCCAGCAGCTTAGATCTTCGGGACAGACTAAGCAATCAGCCCCAGCATTTT
TRBV24-1	-	TRBD1	TRBJ1-4	CATSEEYRDRGREKLFF	TGTGCCACCAGTGAAGAATACCGGGACAGGGGAAGAGAAAAACTGTTTTTT
TRBV28	-	-	TRBJ1-3	CASSFGGGNTIYF	TGTGCCAGCAGTTTTGGGGGGGGAAACACCATATATTTT
TRBV12-3/TRBV12-4	-	TRBD2	TRBJ2-1	CASSLSGENEQFF	TGTGCCAGCAGTTTAAGCGGGGAGAATGAGCAGTTCTTC